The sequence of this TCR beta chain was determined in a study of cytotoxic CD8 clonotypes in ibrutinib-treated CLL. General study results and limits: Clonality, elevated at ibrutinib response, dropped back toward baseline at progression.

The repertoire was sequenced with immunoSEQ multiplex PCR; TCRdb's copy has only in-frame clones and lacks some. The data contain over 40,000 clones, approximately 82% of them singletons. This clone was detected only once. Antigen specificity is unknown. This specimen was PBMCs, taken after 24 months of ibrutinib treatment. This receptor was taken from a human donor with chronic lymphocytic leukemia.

In DNA, the CDR3 is TGTGCCAGCAGCTTGGGTACAGTTGACGAGCAGTACTTC. Protein sequence: CASSLGTVDEQYF. The chain employs TRBV5-6 and TRBJ2-7; D is ambiguous. Germline assignment: CDR1 SGHDT and CDR2 YYEEEE. There are 13 residues in the CDR3. The ends were cut back, 0 bases at V and 5 bases at J, with 9 bases in the middle. Using reference TRBV5-6 and TRBJ2-7 for the parts outside the CDR3, the full variable domain is DAGVTQSPTHLIKTRGQQVTLRCSPKSGHDTVSWYQQALGQGPQFIFQYYEEEERQRGNFPDRFSGHQFPNYSSELNVNALLLGDSALYLCASSLGTVDEQYFGPGTRLTVT.